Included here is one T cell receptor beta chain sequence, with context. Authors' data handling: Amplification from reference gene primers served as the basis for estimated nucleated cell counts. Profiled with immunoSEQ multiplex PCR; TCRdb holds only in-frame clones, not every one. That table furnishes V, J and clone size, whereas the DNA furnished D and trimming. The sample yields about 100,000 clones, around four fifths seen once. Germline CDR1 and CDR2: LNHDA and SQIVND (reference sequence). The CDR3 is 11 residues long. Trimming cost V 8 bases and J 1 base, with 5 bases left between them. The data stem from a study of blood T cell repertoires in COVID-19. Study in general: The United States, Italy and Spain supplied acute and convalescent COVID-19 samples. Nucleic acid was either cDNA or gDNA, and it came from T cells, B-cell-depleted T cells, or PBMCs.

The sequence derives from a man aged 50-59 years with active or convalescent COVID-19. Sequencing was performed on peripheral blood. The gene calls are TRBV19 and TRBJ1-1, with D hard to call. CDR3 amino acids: CASGWNTEAFF. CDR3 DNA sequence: TGTGCCAGTGGCTGGAACACTGAAGCTTTCTTT.